This record concerns one T cell receptor beta chain sequence. This record belongs to a study of response to subunit inactivated influenza vaccine. From germline, CDR1 is SGHTA and CDR2 FQGNSA. The V and J ends lost 5 bases and 8 bases respectively, with 13 bases between them. The length of the CDR3 is 13 residues. Via MiXCR, TCRdb re-called the RT-PCR reads, giving one row per CDR3 protein. The profile covers some 500,000 distinct CDR3 sequences, with 15% to 20% appearing a single time and less than 4% taken by the ten largest. The TCR sequence derives from a man aged 45 to 75 who received an inactivated influenza vaccine. This chain connects TRBV7-2 to TRBJ2-1; D is undetermined. The specimen comprised CD4+ T cells sorted from PBMCs, sampled less than 30 months after vaccination. CDR3 protein: CASSPPISYEQFF. The CDR3 nucleotides read TGTGCCAGCAGCCCCCCCATTAGTTATGAGCAGTTCTTC.